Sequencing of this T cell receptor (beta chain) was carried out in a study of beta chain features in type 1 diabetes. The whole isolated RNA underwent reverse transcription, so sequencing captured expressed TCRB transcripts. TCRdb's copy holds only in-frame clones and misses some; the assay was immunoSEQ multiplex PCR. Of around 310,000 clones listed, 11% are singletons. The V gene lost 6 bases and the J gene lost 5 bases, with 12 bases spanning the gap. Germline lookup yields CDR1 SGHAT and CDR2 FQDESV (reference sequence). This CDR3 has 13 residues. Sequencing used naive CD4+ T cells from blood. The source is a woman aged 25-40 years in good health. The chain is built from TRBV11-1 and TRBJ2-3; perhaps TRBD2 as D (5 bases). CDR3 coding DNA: TGTGCCAGCAGGCGAGACCGGGAAGATACGCAGTATTTT. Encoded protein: CASRRDREDTQYF.